Each of the 28 T cell receptor beta chains below was sequenced from the same sample in a study of blood T cells in healthy people across ages. A sample-barcoded 5' primer and a J-beta primer mix were used in a second PCR of roughly 7 to 11 cycles. One entry per CDR3 protein, called by TCRdb with MiXCR from the 5' RACE reads. The sample lists more than 1.4 million distinct CDR3 sequences, roughly 40% occurring once. Sequenced material: blood. All receptors come from a woman in her late teens or twenties in good health.

This clonotype was observed a handful of times. The J gene is TRBJ2-2, the V gene TRBV6-2 or TRBV6-3; TRBD2 matches 7 bases. The CDR3 is 14 amino acids. The trim removed 4 bases at V and 8 bases at J, leaving 7 bases unmatched. Germline CDR1 and CDR2: MNHEY and SVGEGT. The CDR3 loop is CASSSGLGAGELFF. The DNA of the CDR3 is TGTGCCAGCAGTTCCGGACTAGGCGCGGGGGAGCTGTTTTTT.

This clonotype was detected only a few times. The rearrangement uses TRBV7-7 and TRBJ2-3, with 8 bases aligning to TRBD2. The CDR3 has 15 amino acids. With V trimmed by 5 bases and J by 4 bases, 8 bases remained unmatched. Germline loops: CDR1 SSHAT, CDR2 FNYEAQ (reference sequence). The CDR3 coding sequence is TGTGCCAGCAGCCCCTCCCCAGCGGGGGCAGATACGCAGTATTTT. It encodes CASSPSPAGADTQYF.

This chain uses TRBV5-1 with TRBJ2-3; the D is unclear. V lost 4 bases and J 1 base, leaving 16 bases between the germline ends. Germline loops: CDR1 SGHRS, CDR2 YFSETQ. The CDR3 is 16 amino acids. The CDR3 sequence is CASSPTSLEGTDTQYF. The CDR3, as DNA: TGCGCCAGCAGCCCCACGAGTTTAGAGGGCACAGATACGCAGTATTTT.

CDR3 sequence reads: CASSLALNSRSYEQYF. CDR3 DNA sequence: TGTGCCAGCAGCTTAGCCCTCAACAGCCGGTCCTACGAGCAGTACTTC. The chain carries TRBV11-2 and TRBJ2-7; D call uncertain. Trimming stripped 1 base from V and 1 base from J, with 14 bases between. Per the germline V gene, CDR1 is SGHAT and CDR2 is FQNNGV. This CDR3 region has 16 residues.

The rearrangement joins TRBV7-2 to TRBJ2-3; D is unclear. Germline V gives CDR1 SGHTA, CDR2 FQGNSA. The CDR3 covers 11 residues. V lost 5 bases to trimming and J lost 6 bases, with 6 bases between them. CDR3 loop: CASSRIDTQYF. DNA of the CDR3: TGTGCCAGCAGCCGGATTGATACGCAGTATTTT.

The V and J genes are TRBV7-8 and TRBJ2-6; no clear D. V lost 1 base and J lost 1, with 8 bases in between. Germline V gene lookup returns CDR1 SGHVS and CDR2 FQNEAQ. The CDR3 loop spans 16 amino acids. As DNA, the CDR3 is TGTGCCAGCAGCTTAGGGGCAAGGTCTGGGGCCAACGTCCTGACTTTC. Translated: CASSLGARSGANVLTF.

The V call is TRBV20-1, the J call TRBJ1-1, with D tentatively TRBD1 (5 bases). Germline CDR1 DFQATT, CDR2 SNEGSKA (reference sequence). V dropped 1 base and J dropped 3 bases, with 12 bases sitting between them. CDR3 length equals 14 residues. CDR3: CSARALGGYTEAFF. CDR3 nucleotide sequence: TGCAGTGCTAGAGCCCTGGGGGGTTACACTGAAGCTTTCTTT.

Here the CDR3 reads CASSGFLTLEQFF. The CDR3 nucleotides are TGTGCCAGCAGCGGGTTCCTCACCCTTGAGCAGTTCTTC. The V call is TRBV14, the J call TRBJ2-1; D gene uncertain. Deletions cut 5 bases from V and 9 bases from J, with 14 bases between. Germline V CDR1 and CDR2: SGHDN, FVKESK. The CDR3 spans 13 residues.

This clonotype was counted only a few times. The rearrangement uses TRBV12-3 or TRBV12-4 and TRBJ2-7; maybe TRBD2 (6 bases). V was shortened by 6 bases and J by 0 bases, with 12 bases between the two germline ends. The CDR3 length is 14 residues. For the CDR3, the DNA is TGTGCCAGCAGCCGGGGAGGCCTCTCCTACGAGCAGTACTTC. Protein: CASSRGGLSYEQYF.

The V call is TRBV3-1, the J call TRBJ2-1; 14 bases map to TRBD2. Germline trimming cut 1 base from V and 15 bases from J; bases unmatched to any gene: 8. Germline V gene lookup returns CDR1 LGHDT and CDR2 YNNKEL (reference sequence). The length of the CDR3 is 15 residues. The CDR3: CASSQGTSGRRRGFF. The CDR3 DNA sequence: TGTGCCAGCAGCCAAGGGACTAGCGGGAGGCGGCGGGGGTTCTTC.

The chain employs TRBV3-1 and TRBJ2-4; 8 bases are a match to TRBD1. The V and J ends lost 1 base and 6 bases, in that order; junction bases with no gene match: 8. Germline assignment: CDR1 LGHDT and CDR2 YNNKEL (reference sequence). This CDR3 has 16 residues. CDR3 in DNA: TGTGCCAGCAGCCAAGGCGGGACAGGAGGTAGAAACATTCAGTACTTC. The encoded protein is CASSQGGTGGRNIQYF.

On this clonotype itself: A junction boundary mismatches the germline segment, possibly from a read error. The chain links TRBV7-9 to TRBJ2-7; weak D call: TRBD1 (6 bases). The CDR3 totals 16 residues. Per germline, CDR1 SEHNR and CDR2 FQNEAQ (reference sequence). The CDR3 protein is CASSLGIGRGTYGQYF. CDR3 nucleotides: TGTGCCAGCAGCTTAGGGATCGGCAGGGGTACATACGGGCAGTACTTC.

As for this clonotype: One end of the junction varies from germline; a read error may be responsible. The chain joins TRBV4-1 to TRBJ2-1; TRBD2 aligns across 10 bases. Germline CDR1 and CDR2: MGHRA and YSYEKL. The CDR3 has 17 amino acids. The DNA for the CDR3 is TGCGACAGCAGCCAAGATCCTGCAGCGGGGGGGCTCAATGAGCAGTTCTTC. Its protein product is CDSSQDPAAGGLNEQFF.

The chain has TRBV20-1 and TRBJ2-1; 12 bases agree with TRBD1. This CDR3 spans 15 amino acids. Germline CDR1 reads DFQATT; CDR2 reads SNEGSKA (reference sequence). V gave up 3 bases and J gave up 8 bases; unmatched junction bases: 8. In DNA form, the CDR3 reads TGCAGTGCTAGCACCGGGACAGGGGGCGCATATGAGCAGTTCTTC. Protein sequence: CSASTGTGGAYEQFF.

The chain has TRBV5-1 and TRBJ1-1; TRBD1 might be the D (5 bases). From germline, CDR1 is SGHRS and CDR2 YFSETQ. The length of the CDR3 is 15 residues. The ends were cut back, 4 bases at V and 1 base at J, with 14 bases in the middle. The DNA for the CDR3 is TGCGCCAGCAGCATAAAACAGGATTCGAACACTGAAGCTTTCTTT. It translates to CASSIKQDSNTEAFF.

The chain is built from TRBV29-1 and TRBJ1-2; D may be TRBD1 (5 bases). The CDR3 totals 12 residues. From germline, CDR1 is SQVTM and CDR2 ANQGSEA. Trimming removed 3 bases at V and 8 bases at J, with 13 bases between. The CDR3 DNA follows: TGCAGCGTTGACGGGCCGAGGGGAGGCTACACCTTC. Residues: CSVDGPRGGYTF. Based on the CDR3 plus reference TRBV29-1 and TRBJ1-2, the full variable domain is SAVISQKPSRDICQRGTSLTIQCQVDSQVTMMFWYRQQPGQSLTLIATANQGSEATYESGFVIDKFPISRPNLTFSTLTVSNMSPEDSSIYLCSVDGPRGGYTFGSGTRLTVV.

In this sample, this clonotype turned up once. V usage is TRBV20-1 and J usage is TRBJ2-7; D not resolved. Between the trimmed V and J ends, which lost 2 bases and 1 base, there was a span of 12 bases. Germline V lookup: CDR1 DFQATT, CDR2 SNEGSKA (reference sequence). The CDR3 runs 14 residues. The CDR3 nucleotides read TGCAGTGCTAGAAGTGAACGGGCATCCTACGAGCAGTACTTC. Translation gives CSARSERASYEQYF.

This clonotype was observed a few times. This chain links TRBV21-1 with TRBJ1-1; the DNA was not used to check the table's D call, TRBD1. TRBV21-1 corresponds to a pseudogene. The CDR3 extends over 12 amino acids. As DNA, the CDR3 is TGTGCCAGCAGCGGTCCGGGAACTGAAGCTTTCTTT. Protein product: CASSGPGTEAFF.

Regarding this clonotype: A much larger clone is a single base away; this may be a read error. The genes are TRBV7-2 and TRBJ2-1, with D uncertain. This CDR3 has 14 residues. Trimming pared 5 bases from V and 0 bases from J, leaving 8 bases between. Germline CDR1 reads SGHTA; CDR2 reads FQGNSA. CDR3 residues: CASSVDGSYNEQFF. CDR3 DNA sequence: TGTGCCAGCAGCGTAGACGGCTCCTACAATGAGCAGTTCTTC.

The DNA of the CDR3 is TGTGCCAGCACCTCTGACCGGGGTACGGAGACCCAGTACTTC. Protein product: CASTSDRGTETQYF. This chain connects TRBV12-3 or TRBV12-4 to TRBJ2-5, with D possibly being TRBD2 (5 bases). Trimming removed 7 bases at V and 5 bases at J, with 17 bases between. The CDR3 is 14 amino acids.

This clonotype was detected a few times. V is TRBV7-2 and J is TRBJ2-3, with 8 positions matching TRBD1. J was trimmed by 6 bases and V by 4 bases; bases with no gene match: 12. Germline assignment: CDR1 SGHTA and CDR2 FQGNSA. The CDR3 covers 16 residues. As DNA, the CDR3 is TGTGCCAGCAGCTCAATAGACAGGGGCCCTAAGGATACGCAGTATTTT. This sequence encodes CASSSIDRGPKDTQYF.

The sample holds a few counts of this clonotype. The chain has TRBV10-2 and TRBJ2-1, with D perhaps matching TRBD1 or TRBD2 (5 bases each). The assigned J gene may be wrong: the sequence end matches TRBJ2-7 better. CDR3 length: 16 residues. Per the germline V gene, CDR1 is WSHSY and CDR2 is SAAADI. This chain's CDR3 is CATRQLILGTYNEQYF. The CDR3 DNA is TGCGCCACCCGACAGTTGATACTAGGGACCTACAATGAGCAGTACTTC.

The chain uses TRBV12-5 and TRBJ1-1; D not certain. The V end lost 3 bases, the J end lost 9 bases, and 5 bases lay between the germline ends. Germline V gene sequence: CDR1 LGHNT, CDR2 FRNRAP. This CDR3 has 10 residues. Here the CDR3 reads CASGFSQAFF. The CDR3 region has the DNA TGTGCTAGTGGTTTTTCTCAAGCTTTCTTT.

The chain links TRBV18 to TRBJ1-2, with a tentative D call TRBD1 (5 bases). The ends were cut back, 0 bases at V and 7 bases at J, with 15 bases in the middle. Germline V lookup: CDR1 KGHSH, CDR2 LQKENI. The CDR3 runs to 15 residues. CDR3 nucleotide sequence: TGTGCCAGCTCACCACCGGAGGGGCCATTGGTTGGCTACACCTTC. This sequence encodes CASSPPEGPLVGYTF. The full variable domain, in which reference TRBV18 and TRBJ1-2 provide the parts outside the CDR3, is NAGVMQNPRHLVRRRGQEARLRCSPMKGHSHVYWYRQLPEEGLKFMVYLQKENIIDESGMPKERFSAEFPKEGPSILRIQQVVRGDSAAYFCASSPPEGPLVGYTFGSGTRLTVV.

The table lists this clonotype with many counts. V usage is TRBV27 and J usage is TRBJ2-7, with D possibly TRBD1 on 6 matching bases. The CDR3 runs to 13 residues. The V and J ends lost 6 bases and 2 bases respectively, with 11 bases between them. The germline CDR1 and CDR2 sequences are MNHEY and SMNVEV (reference sequence). The CDR3 loop reads CASSPGAPYEQYF. CDR3 coding DNA: TGTGCCAGCAGCCCAGGGGCGCCCTACGAGCAGTACTTC.

The chain couples TRBV5-1 to TRBJ2-6, with unresolved D. The CDR3 has 14 residues. Per the germline V gene, CDR1 is SGHRS and CDR2 is YFSETQ. Trimming removed 7 bases from V and 0 bases from J, with 8 bases in between. CDR3 sequence reads: CASEMVSGANVLTF. The CDR3 region has the DNA TGCGCCAGCGAAATGGTCTCTGGGGCCAACGTCCTGACTTTC.

The chain has TRBV4-1 and TRBJ1-2; D call uncertain. The germline CDR1 and CDR2 sequences are MGHRA and YSYEKL. V shed 6 bases and J shed 8 bases, with 19 bases lying between them. The CDR3 contains 14 residues. For the CDR3, the DNA is TGCGCCAGCAGGCCTAGCGGGCCCCGGGAGGGCTACACCTTC. Translated: CASRPSGPREGYTF.

This clonotype was observed a handful of times. The J gene is TRBJ2-7, the V gene TRBV3-1, with TRBD2 identical over 7 bases. V lost 4 bases and J lost 4; bases outside the gene matches: 7. CDR3 length: 14 residues. Germline V lookup: CDR1 LGHDT, CDR2 YNNKEL (reference sequence). The CDR3 bases are TGTGCCAGCAGCCCTCGGGGGGTGAAGTACGAGCAGTACTTC. Encoded protein: CASSPRGVKYEQYF.